This T cell receptor beta chain came from a study of shared clonotypes between healthy human individuals. Trimming cost V 1 base and J 8 bases, with 11 bases left between them. Germline CDR1 reads SEHNR; CDR2 reads FQNEAQ (reference sequence). This CDR3 is 13 amino acids long. Method: immunoSEQ multiplex PCR; TCRdb's copy keeps in-frame clones and lacks some. The table records hundreds of thousands of clones, 90% to 98% of them present only once. Input material: memory CD8+ T cells sorted from blood. Subset denoted: CD45RO+ cells pooled with CCR7-negative TemRA cells. The TCR was taken from a man younger than 45 in good health. The V gene is TRBV7-9, the J gene TRBJ1-2; D unclear. CDR3 in amino acids: CASSLGLIRGYTF. CDR3 coding DNA: TGTGCCAGCAGCTTAGGACTCATCCGCGGCTACACCTTC.